This TCR beta chain stems from a study of Ad26.COV2.S vaccination and SARS-CoV-2 variants. Sample treatment: some 20 received Ad26.COV2.S at low or high dose, single or two shots; five or six received placebo; per-sample allocation not given. Day 63 following the first vaccine or placebo injection was when the samples were taken. Between the trimmed V and J ends, which lost 2 bases and 3 bases, there was a span of 4 bases. Germline CDR1 and CDR2: LNHDA and SQIVND (reference sequence). The CDR3 is made up of 12 amino acids. TCRdb's table, derived via immunoSEQ multiplex PCR, lists solely in-frame clones and lacks some. Found here are a few hundred thousand clones, 87% of them singletons; the top ten hold around 3.6%.

The chain couples TRBV19 to TRBJ1-2, with D unresolved. The sample consisted of peripheral blood, taken in a trial of Ad26.COV2.S vaccine versus placebo. The TCR originated in a person aged 18-60 years who received the Ad26.COV2.S COVID-19 vaccine or a placebo. The CDR3 DNA reads as TGTGCCAGTAGTATATCCTACTATGGCTACACCTTC. Protein product: CASSISYYGYTF.